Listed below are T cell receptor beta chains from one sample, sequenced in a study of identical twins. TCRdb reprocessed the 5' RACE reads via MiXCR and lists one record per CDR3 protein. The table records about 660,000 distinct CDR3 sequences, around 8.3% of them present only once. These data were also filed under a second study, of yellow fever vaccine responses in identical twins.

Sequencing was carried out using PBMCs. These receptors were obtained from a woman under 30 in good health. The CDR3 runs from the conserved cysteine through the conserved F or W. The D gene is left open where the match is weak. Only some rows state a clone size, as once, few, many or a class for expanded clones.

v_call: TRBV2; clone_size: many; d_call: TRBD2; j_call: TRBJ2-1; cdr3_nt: TGTGCCAGCAGTGACGGAGTTTCGAGCGGGGGATACAATGAGCAGTTCTTC; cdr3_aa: CASSDGVSSGGYNEQFF
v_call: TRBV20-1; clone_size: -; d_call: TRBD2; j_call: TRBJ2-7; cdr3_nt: TGCAGTGGCAACCTAGCGGGTCGCGAGCAGTACTTC; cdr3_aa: CSGNLAGREQYF
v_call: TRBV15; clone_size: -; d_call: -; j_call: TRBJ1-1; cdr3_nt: TGTGCCACCAGCAGAGATAGGACTGAAGCTTTCTTT; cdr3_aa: CATSRDRTEAFF
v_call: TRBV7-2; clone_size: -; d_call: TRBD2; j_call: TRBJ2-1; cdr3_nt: TGTGCCAGCAGCTCCGGACTAGCGGGGGGCGTATACAATGAGCAGTTCTTC; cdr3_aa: CASSSGLAGGVYNEQFF
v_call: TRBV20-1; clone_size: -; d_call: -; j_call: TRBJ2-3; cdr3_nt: TGCAGTGCTAGACCGAAACCAAGCACAGATACGCAGTATTTT; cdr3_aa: CSARPKPSTDTQYF
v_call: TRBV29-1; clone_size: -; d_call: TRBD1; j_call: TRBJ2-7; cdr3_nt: TGCAGCGTCGCGACCGACAGGGACTACGAGCAGTACTTC; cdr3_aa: CSVATDRDYEQYF
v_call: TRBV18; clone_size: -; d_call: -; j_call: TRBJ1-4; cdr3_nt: TGTGCCAGCTCACCCGGACGGGACGGGGAAAAACTGTTTTTT; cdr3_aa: CASSPGRDGEKLFF
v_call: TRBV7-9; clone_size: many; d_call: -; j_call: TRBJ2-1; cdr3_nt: TGTGCCAGCAGCGGGTGGCAGGAGGGATGGAACAATGAGCAGTTCTTC; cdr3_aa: CASSGWQEGWNNEQFF
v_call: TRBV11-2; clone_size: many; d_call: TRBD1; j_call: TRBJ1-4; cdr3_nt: TGTGCCAGCAGCTCACAAATCGGGACAGGGGAAGAATGGGAAAAACTGTTTTTT; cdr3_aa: CASSSQIGTGEEWEKLFF
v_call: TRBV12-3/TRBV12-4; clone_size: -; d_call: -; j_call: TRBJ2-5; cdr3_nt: TGTGCCAGCAGTTCCTATTTATGGGGGGCCACCGAAGAGACCCAGTACTTC; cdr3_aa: CASSSYLWGATEETQYF
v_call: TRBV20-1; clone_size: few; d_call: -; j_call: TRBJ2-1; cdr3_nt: TGCAGTGTCAACTCACATGAGCAGTTCTTC; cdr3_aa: CSVNSHEQFF
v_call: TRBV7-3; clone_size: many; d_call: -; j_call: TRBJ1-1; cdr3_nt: TGTGCCAGCAGCTTAACTGCTACGGGGGCCGAAGCTTTCTTT; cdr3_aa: CASSLTATGAEAFF
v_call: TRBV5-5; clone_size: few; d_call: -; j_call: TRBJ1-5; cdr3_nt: TGTGCCAGCAGCTCCTTAATTGGGGCTAATCAGCCCCAGCATTTT; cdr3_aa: CASSSLIGANQPQHF
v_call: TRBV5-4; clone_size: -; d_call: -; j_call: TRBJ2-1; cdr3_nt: TGTGCCAGCAGCTATCCGGATTATTCCTACAATGAGCAGTTCTTC; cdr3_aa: CASSYPDYSYNEQFF
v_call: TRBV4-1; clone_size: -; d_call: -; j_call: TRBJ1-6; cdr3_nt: TGCGCCAGCAGCCCCCAAACGCAACAGGGAAGGGTTTCACCCCTCCACTTT; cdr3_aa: CASSPQTQQGRVSPLHF
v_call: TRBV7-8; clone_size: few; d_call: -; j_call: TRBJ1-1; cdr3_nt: TGTGCCAGCAGCTTAGCAGGGTTTAAGGACACTGAAGCTTTCTTT; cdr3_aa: CASSLAGFKDTEAFF
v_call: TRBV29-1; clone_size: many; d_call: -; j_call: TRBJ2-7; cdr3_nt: TGCAGCGTTGAAAGTGACGGCGGCTCAAGCTCCTACGAGCAGTACTTC; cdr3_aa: CSVESDGGSSSYEQYF
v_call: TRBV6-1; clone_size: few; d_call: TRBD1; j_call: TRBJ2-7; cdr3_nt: TGTGCCAGCAGCACGACAGGGTCTATACACGAGCAGTACTTC; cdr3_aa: CASSTTGSIHEQYF
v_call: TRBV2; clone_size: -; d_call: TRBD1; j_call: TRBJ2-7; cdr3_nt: TGTGCCAGCAGTGAGGCCGGGACAGGCTCCTACGAGCAGTACTTC; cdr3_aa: CASSEAGTGSYEQYF
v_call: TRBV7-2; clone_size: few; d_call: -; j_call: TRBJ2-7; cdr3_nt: TGTGCCAGCAGCTTAAGGTCGGGTACAGAGTCCTACGAGCAGTACTTC; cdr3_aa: CASSLRSGTESYEQYF
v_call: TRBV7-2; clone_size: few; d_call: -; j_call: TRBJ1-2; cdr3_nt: TGTGCCAGCCGATCAGGGGTGAGCTATGGCTACACCTTC; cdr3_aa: CASRSGVSYGYTF
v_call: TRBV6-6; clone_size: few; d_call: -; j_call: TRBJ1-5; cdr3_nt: TGTGCCAGCAGTTTACCGGGGGATCAGCCCCAGCATTTT; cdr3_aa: CASSLPGDQPQHF
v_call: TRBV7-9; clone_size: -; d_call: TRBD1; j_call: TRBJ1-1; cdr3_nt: TGTGCCAGCAGCCCTGCAGGGGGCCCTGAAGCTTTCTTT; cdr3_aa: CASSPAGGPEAFF
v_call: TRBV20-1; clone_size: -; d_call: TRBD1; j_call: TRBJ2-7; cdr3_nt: TGCAGTGGGGACAGGGTCGACGAGCAGTACTTC; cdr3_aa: CSGDRVDEQYF